The following is a TCR beta chain sequence with its context. Its antigen is still unknown. The sample belongs to a study of cytomegalovirus exposure and HLA in healthy donors. Study-level results: In a later analysis, HLA-associated TCR beta chains were more clonally expanded than equally common others. Immune exposure information available was restricted to CMV serostatus.

60 Vbeta and 13 Jbeta primers were used in PCR. This table comes from immunoSEQ multiplex PCR, and its TCRdb copy is limited to in-frame clones, with some not included. This table holds over 100,000 clones, around 74% found once. The length of the CDR3 is 12 residues. V lost 3 bases and J lost 3, with 5 bases in between. Germline-derived CDR1 and CDR2 are KGHSH and LQKENI. The sequenced sample consisted of PBMCs. This chain joins TRBV18 and TRBJ2-5; unclear D gene. The clonotype originates from a male donor in good health and CMV-seronegative. DNA of the CDR3: TGTGCCAGCTCACCGGGCGAAGAGACCCAGTACTTC. Residues: CASSPGEETQYF. The full variable domain, in which reference TRBV18 and TRBJ2-5 provide the parts outside the CDR3, is NAGVMQNPRHLVRRRGQEARLRCSPMKGHSHVYWYRQLPEEGLKFMVYLQKENIIDESGMPKERFSAEFPKEGPSILRIQQVVRGDSAAYFCASSPGEETQYFGPGTRLLVL.